A single sample gave rise to the 31 T cell receptor beta chains below, sequenced in a study of shared clonotypes between healthy human individuals. The protocol was immunoSEQ multiplex PCR, while the TCRdb copy is restricted to in-frame clones and leaves out a portion. The data show 650,000 to 750,000 clones, 55% to 75% seen once. The sample taken for sequencing was memory CD4+ T cells sorted from blood. Subset meaning: CD45RA-negative fraction. The receptors stem from a woman between 25 and 40 years old in good health.

The chain combines TRBV5-4 with TRBJ2-3; a possible D gene is TRBD2 (6 bases). This CDR3 comprises 16 residues. V lost 3 bases to trimming and J lost 4 bases, with 18 bases between them. CDR1 is SGHNT and CDR2 is YYREEE in the germline V gene (reference sequence). CDR3 coding DNA: TGTGCCAGCAGCTACTACCTAGCCGGGAGTTCAGATACGCAGTATTTT. Its protein product is CASSYYLAGSSDTQYF.

Only a few counts were recorded for this clone. The chain links TRBV5-8 to TRBJ1-5, with D perhaps matching TRBD1 (5 bases). From germline, CDR1 is SGHTS and CDR2 YDEGEE. V lost 4 bases and J 6 bases, leaving 17 bases between the germline ends. The length of the CDR3 is 15 residues. The CDR3, as DNA: TGTGCCAGCAGCCTCCGGGCAGGGTATGGTCAGCCCCAGCATTTT. Translated, it gives CASSLRAGYGQPQHF.

The sample holds a few counts of this clone. It differs at one base from a far larger clone, so likely a read error. J is TRBJ1-2 and V is TRBV6-1; 8 positions agree with TRBD1. The germline V gene has CDR1 MNHNS and CDR2 SASEGT. The CDR3 is 13 residues long. V was clipped by 6 bases and J by 2 bases; unmatched bases: 2. CDR3 amino acids: CASSRDRNYGYTF. The CDR3 DNA sequence: TGTGCCAGCAGCCGGGACAGGAACTATGGCTACACCTTC.

CDR3 sequence: CASTEYRVVTEAFF. CDR3 DNA: TGTGCCAGCACGGAGTACAGGGTGGTCACTGAAGCTTTCTTT. V and J are TRBV2 and TRBJ1-1; a weak D match, TRBD1 (6 bases). V was cut by 7 bases and J by 4 bases, with 16 bases left in between. The CDR3 is made up of 14 amino acids. Germline CDR1 and CDR2: SNHLY and FYNNEI.

CDR3 DNA sequence: TGTGCCAGCAGTTTCGGAGGCAGCAATCAGCCCCAGCATTTT. Encoded protein: CASSFGGSNQPQHF. This sequence joins TRBV27 and TRBJ1-5, with no clear D. CDR1 and CDR2 (germline): MNHEY, SMNVEV (reference sequence). The length of the CDR3 is 14 residues. Trimming pared 3 bases from V and 1 base from J, leaving 7 bases between.

This chain joins TRBV6-1 and TRBJ1-3; 7 bases match TRBD1. Germline CDR1 is MNHNS and CDR2 is SASEGT. J lost 5 bases, V lost 1 base, and 2 bases had no gene match. The CDR3 spans 14 residues. CDR3 nucleotides: TGTGCCAGCAGTGAAGGGGACAGTAGAAACACCATATATTTT. Translated, it gives CASSEGDSRNTIYF.

The rearrangement joins TRBV30 to TRBJ2-7; 10 positions agree with TRBD1. Germline CDR1 reads GTSNPN; CDR2 reads SVGIG (reference sequence). Trimming at V came to 4 bases and at J to 6 bases, leaving 9 bases not matched to a gene. The CDR3 is 14 amino acids. The CDR3 sequence: CAWTAFGTGAEQYF. The CDR3 bases are TGTGCCTGGACGGCCTTCGGGACAGGGGCCGAGCAGTACTTC. Variable domain in full (rest from reference TRBV30 and TRBJ2-7): SQTIHQWPATLVQPVGSPLSLECTVEGTSNPNLYWYRQAAGRGLQLLFYSVGIGQISSEVPQNLSASRPQDRQFILSSKKLLLSDSGFYLCAWTAFGTGAEQYFGPGTRLTVT.

The rearrangement joins TRBV2 to TRBJ2-7; TRBD2 might be the D (6 bases). Germline-derived CDR1 and CDR2 are SNHLY and FYNNEI. V lost 7 bases and J 3 bases, leaving 19 bases between the germline ends. The CDR3 is made up of 15 amino acids. The CDR3 is CASMRGHGSIYEQYF. CDR3 DNA: TGTGCCAGCATGAGGGGCCACGGGAGTATCTACGAGCAGTACTTC. Combining the CDR3 with reference TRBV2 and TRBJ2-7 gives the whole variable domain EPEVTQTPSHQVTQMGQEVILRCVPISNHLYFYWYRQILGQKVEFLVSFYNNEISEKSEIFDDQFSVERPDGSNFTLKIRSTKLEDSAMYFCASMRGHGSIYEQYFGPGTRLTVT.

The gene calls are TRBV5-1 and TRBJ1-1; D is unclear. Per the germline V gene, CDR1 is SGHRS and CDR2 is YFSETQ. This CDR3 is built from 13 residues. V lost 0 bases to trimming and J lost 1 base, with 4 bases between them. DNA of the CDR3: TGCGCCAGCAGCTTGGAGCAGAACACTGAAGCTTTCTTT. Amino acid sequence: CASSLEQNTEAFF. The whole variable domain, remainder taken from reference TRBV5-1 and TRBJ1-1, is KAGVTQTPRYLIKTRGQQVTLSCSPISGHRSVSWYQQTPGQGLQFLFEYFSETQRNKGNFPGRFSGRQFSNSRSEMNVSTLELGDSALYLCASSLEQNTEAFFGQGTRLTVV.

The CDR3 region has the DNA TGTGCCACCTCTCCGCCCCACGGTGGAAACACCATATATTTT. Amino acids: CATSPPHGGNTIYF. The chain uses TRBV28 and TRBJ1-3; D uncertain. This CDR3 is built from 14 residues. Deletions cut 10 bases from V and 3 bases from J, with 16 bases between. Germline V gene data show CDR1 as MDHEN and CDR2 as SYDVKM.

The V call is TRBV11-2, the J call TRBJ1-5, with TRBD1 matching 9 bases. With 1 base clipped from V and 5 bases from J, the junction kept 6 bases outside the gene matches. Germline lookup yields CDR1 SGHAT and CDR2 FQNNGV. There are 16 residues in the CDR3. CDR3 sequence (DNA): TGTGCCAGCAGCTTAGGTCGGGACAGGGCCTATCAGCCCCAGCATTTT. Encoded protein: CASSLGRDRAYQPQHF.

The sample holds a few counts of this clone. The rearrangement uses TRBV6-5 and TRBJ2-3; 7 nucleotides match TRBD2. This CDR3 has 14 residues. After removal of 5 bases from V and 6 bases from J, the junction contained 8 bases not matched to a gene. Germline V gene lookup returns CDR1 MNHEY and CDR2 SVGAGI. CDR3: CASSVAGRPDTQYF. The CDR3 DNA sequence: TGTGCCAGCAGTGTAGCGGGCCGTCCGGATACGCAGTATTTT.

The chain links TRBV18 to TRBJ2-3; TRBD2 is a possible D gene (5 bases). Germline assignment: CDR1 KGHSH and CDR2 LQKENI. This CDR3 comprises 15 residues. V dropped 1 base and J dropped 6 bases, with 14 bases sitting between them. The CDR3 is CASSPRQGLGDTQYF. The CDR3 DNA follows: TGTGCCAGCTCACCACGACAAGGACTCGGGGATACGCAGTATTTT. Together with reference TRBV18 and TRBJ2-3, the CDR3 gives the full variable domain: NAGVMQNPRHLVRRRGQEARLRCSPMKGHSHVYWYRQLPEEGLKFMVYLQKENIIDESGMPKERFSAEFPKEGPSILRIQQVVRGDSAAYFCASSPRQGLGDTQYFGPGTRLTVL.

The chain employs TRBV5-1 and TRBJ2-6; D is perhaps TRBD1 (6 bases). V dropped 1 base and J dropped 0 bases, with 11 bases sitting between them. The CDR3 spans 17 residues. CDR1 SGHRS and CDR2 YFSETQ come from the germline V gene. For the CDR3, the DNA is TGCGCCAGCAGCTTGACAGGGACAAACTCTGGGGCCAACGTCCTGACTTTC. It yields the protein CASSLTGTNSGANVLTF.

This chain uses TRBV4-1 with TRBJ2-1; TRBD2 matches 11 bases. Germline CDR1 MGHRA, CDR2 YSYEKL. J was trimmed by 4 bases and V by 0 bases; bases with no gene match: 5. This CDR3 region has 17 residues. In DNA, the CDR3 is TGCGCCAGCAGCCAAGACACTAGCGGGAGTCGGTACAATGAGCAGTTCTTC. This translates into CASSQDTSGSRYNEQFF.

The rearrangement links TRBV6-5 to TRBJ2-2; D possibly uses TRBD1 or TRBD2 (5 bases each). The germline V gene encodes CDR1 MNHEY and CDR2 SVGAGI. V lost 2 bases and J 7 bases, leaving 17 bases between the germline ends. This CDR3 is 16 amino acids long. The CDR3, as DNA: TGTGCCAGCAGTTACGGGGCGGACTTCACCGGCGGGGAGCTGTTTTTT. Amino acid sequence: CASSYGADFTGGELFF.

The chain employs TRBV6-4 and TRBJ1-1; a possible D gene is TRBD1 (6 bases). Germline lookup yields CDR1 MRHNA and CDR2 SNTAGT. The CDR3 loop spans 15 amino acids. With 9 bases removed from V and 1 base from J, the gap between germline ends came to 18 bases. CDR3 DNA: TGTGCCAGGGATAGAATGACAGGCCGGAACACTGAAGCTTTCTTT. It encodes CARDRMTGRNTEAFF.

The chain recombines TRBV19 with TRBJ2-1, with 9 bases that match TRBD1. This CDR3 is 18 amino acids long. Germline V CDR1 and CDR2: LNHDA, SQIVND (reference sequence). V dropped 5 bases and J dropped 4; count of bases not matched to a gene: 15. In DNA form, the CDR3 reads TGTGCCAGTAGTCTCGATCCACCGGGACAGGGTGGATACAATGAGCAGTTCTTC. Its protein product is CASSLDPPGQGGYNEQFF.

On this clone itself: The sample carries other DNA sequences with the same CDR3. The rearrangement uses TRBV18 and TRBJ2-1, with no clear D. Trimming cost V 1 base and J 7 bases, with 5 bases left between them. This CDR3 is 12 amino acids long. Germline values: CDR1 KGHSH, CDR2 LQKENI. The CDR3 region is CASSPQGNEQFF. CDR3 nucleotides: TGTGCCAGCTCACCACAGGGAAATGAGCAGTTCTTC.

V usage is TRBV4-2 and J usage is TRBJ2-7; a possible D gene is TRBD1 (6 bases). The germline gives CDR1 LGHNA, CDR2 YNFKEQ. V gave up 1 base and J gave up 0 bases, with 13 bases separating them. The length of the CDR3 is 16 residues. This chain's CDR3 is CASSQADRQISYEQYF. Written as DNA, the CDR3 is TGTGCCAGCAGCCAAGCCGACAGGCAAATCTCCTACGAGCAGTACTTC.

This clone occurred once. Here the CDR3 DNA reads TGCGCCAGCAGCCAAGATACCCCCTCGATGGGAGGCTACACCTTC. Amino acids: CASSQDTPSMGGYTF. The chain has TRBV4-1 and TRBJ1-2, with no clear D. Germline loops: CDR1 MGHRA, CDR2 YSYEKL. The CDR3 is 15 residues long. The ends were cut back, 0 bases at V and 8 bases at J, with 16 bases in the middle.

The CDR3 bases are TGTGCCAGCAGTTTCCTCGCGAGTCTTACAGATACGCAGTATTTT. It translates to CASSFLASLTDTQYF. The chain couples TRBV2 to TRBJ2-3, with no clear D. The CDR3 extends over 15 amino acids. Germline V gives CDR1 SNHLY, CDR2 FYNNEI. V was pared by 5 bases and J by 3 bases, with 15 bases between.

The chain recombines TRBV30 with TRBJ2-5; no firm D call. The CDR3 is made up of 13 amino acids. V was cut by 0 bases and J by 5 bases, with 10 bases left in between. Germline CDR1 GTSNPN, CDR2 SVGIG (reference sequence). DNA for the CDR3: TGTGCCTGGAGTGTACGGCTAGGTGAGACCCAGTACTTC. The encoded protein is CAWSVRLGETQYF. Full variable domain (outside the CDR3, taken from reference TRBV30 and TRBJ2-5): SQTIHQWPATLVQPVGSPLSLECTVEGTSNPNLYWYRQAAGRGLQLLFYSVGIGQISSEVPQNLSASRPQDRQFILSSKKLLLSDSGFYLCAWSVRLGETQYFGPGTRLLVL.

The chain joins TRBV11-2 to TRBJ1-1; no clear D. The CDR3 totals 14 residues. V dropped 2 bases and J dropped 0 bases, with 7 bases sitting between them. Per germline, CDR1 SGHAT and CDR2 FQNNGV. The CDR3 bases are TGTGCCAGCAGCTTAAATGCATTGAACACTGAAGCTTTCTTT. It codes for CASSLNALNTEAFF.

This chain uses TRBV6-1 with TRBJ1-3; D is ambiguous. The CDR3 spans 15 residues. V was clipped by 4 bases and J by 0 bases, with 10 bases between them. Germline V gene data show CDR1 as MNHNS and CDR2 as SASEGT. The chain's CDR3 is CASSGFLGSGNTIYF. The CDR3 nucleotides read TGTGCCAGCAGTGGATTTCTTGGCTCTGGAAACACCATATATTTT.

This clone showed up just a few times. The gene calls are TRBV5-1 and TRBJ2-1; TRBD2 aligns across 8 bases. V lost 4 bases, J lost 1 base, and 13 bases stayed unmatched. Germline assignment: CDR1 SGHRS and CDR2 YFSETQ. This CDR3 is 18 amino acids long. The CDR3 here is CASSPFTLAGASYNEQFF. The CDR3 bases are TGCGCCAGCAGCCCATTCACCCTAGCGGGCGCTTCCTACAATGAGCAGTTCTTC.

This clone was found a few times. The chain links TRBV7-3 to TRBJ2-2; 7 positions match TRBD2. CDR1 and CDR2 from the germline V gene are SGHTA and FQGTGA. Unmatched junction bases numbered 6, after V lost 1 base and J lost 7 bases. This CDR3 region has 15 residues. For the CDR3, the DNA is TGTGCCAGCAGCTTAAATCGAGCGGGGAACGGGGAGCTGTTTTTT. Its protein is CASSLNRAGNGELFF. The full variable domain, rest sourced from reference TRBV7-3 and TRBJ2-2, is GAGVSQTPSNKVTEKGKYVELRCDPISGHTALYWYRQSLGQGPEFLIYFQGTGAADDSGLPNDRFFAVRPEGSVSTLKIQRTERGDSAVYLCASSLNRAGNGELFFGEGSRLTVL.

The rearrangement links TRBV7-3 to TRBJ2-1, with 8 bases that match TRBD2. V lost 5 bases and J lost 7; bases outside the gene matches: 7. The CDR3 has 14 residues. Germline-derived CDR1 and CDR2 are SGHTA and FQGTGA. This CDR3 reads CASSASGTRNEQFF. CDR3 sequence (DNA): TGTGCCAGCAGCGCTTCCGGGACTAGAAATGAGCAGTTCTTC.

The rearrangement links TRBV2 to TRBJ2-5; the match to TRBD1 covers 8 bases. The CDR3 loop spans 14 amino acids. CDR1 is SNHLY, CDR2 FYNNEI, per germline. The trim removed 7 bases at V and 6 bases at J, leaving 10 bases unmatched. In DNA, the CDR3 is TGTGCCAGCATTATGGGGGACAGGCCCCAGACCCAGTACTTC. Protein sequence: CASIMGDRPQTQYF.

To note about this clone: A clone one base away is much larger, so this may be a read error. Other DNA variants within this sample encode the same CDR3. V gene TRBV13 combines with J gene TRBJ2-5, with D hard to call. This CDR3 is 12 amino acids long. V was pared by 2 bases and J by 2 bases, with 3 bases between. Germline V gives CDR1 PRHDT, CDR2 FYEKMQ (reference sequence). CDR3 DNA: TGTGCCAGCAGCTTACGGCAAGAGACCCAGTACTTC. Protein: CASSLRQETQYF. The whole variable domain, remainder taken from reference TRBV13 and TRBJ2-5, is AAGVIQSPRHLIKEKRETATLKCYPIPRHDTVYWYQQGPGQDPQFLISFYEKMQSDKGSIPDRFSAQQFSDYHSELNMSSLELGDSALYFCASSLRQETQYFGPGTRLLVL.

The chain employs TRBV7-3 and TRBJ2-2; 9 nucleotides align to TRBD1. The V gene end was trimmed by 4 bases and the J gene end by 3 bases; junction bases not matched to a gene: 3. Per germline, CDR1 SGHTA and CDR2 FQGTGA. This CDR3 has 15 residues. DNA for the CDR3: TGTGCCAGCAGCTCACAGGGGGCTGACACCGGGGAGCTGTTTTTT. Protein: CASSSQGADTGELFF.